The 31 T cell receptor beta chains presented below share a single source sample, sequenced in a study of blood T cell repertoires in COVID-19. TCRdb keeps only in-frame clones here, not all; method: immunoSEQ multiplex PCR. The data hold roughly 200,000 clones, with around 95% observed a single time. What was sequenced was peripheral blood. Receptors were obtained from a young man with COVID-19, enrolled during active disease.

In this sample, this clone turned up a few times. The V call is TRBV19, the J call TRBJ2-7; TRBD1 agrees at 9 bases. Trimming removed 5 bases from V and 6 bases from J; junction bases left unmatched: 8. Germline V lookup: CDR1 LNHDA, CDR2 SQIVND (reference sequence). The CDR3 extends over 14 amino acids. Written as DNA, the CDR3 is TGTGCCAGTAGTGCCGGACAGGGGACGGCCGAGCAGTACTTC. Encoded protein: CASSAGQGTAEQYF. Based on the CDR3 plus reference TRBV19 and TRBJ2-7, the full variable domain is DGGITQSPKYLFRKEGQNVTLSCEQNLNHDAMYWYRQDPGQGLRLIYYSQIVNDFQKGDIAEGYSVSREKKESFPLTVTSAQKNPTAFYLCASSAGQGTAEQYFGPGTRLTVT.

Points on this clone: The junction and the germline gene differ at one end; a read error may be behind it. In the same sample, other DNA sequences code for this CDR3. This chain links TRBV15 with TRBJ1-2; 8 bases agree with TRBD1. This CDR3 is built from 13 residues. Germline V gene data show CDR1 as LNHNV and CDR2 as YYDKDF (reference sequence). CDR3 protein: CATSSRTGQGYTF. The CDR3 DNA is TGTGCCACCAGCTCACGGACAGGGCAAGGCTACACTTTC.

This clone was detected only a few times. The CDR3 spells CASSPSDGLSQETQYF. DNA for the CDR3: TGTGCCAGCTCACCCTCCGACGGACTTAGCCAAGAGACCCAGTACTTC. The V call is TRBV18, the J call TRBJ2-5; the D gene is possibly TRBD2 (5 bases). V gave up 3 bases and J gave up 1 base, with 15 bases separating them. This CDR3 has 16 amino acids. Per the germline V gene, CDR1 is KGHSH and CDR2 is LQKENI.

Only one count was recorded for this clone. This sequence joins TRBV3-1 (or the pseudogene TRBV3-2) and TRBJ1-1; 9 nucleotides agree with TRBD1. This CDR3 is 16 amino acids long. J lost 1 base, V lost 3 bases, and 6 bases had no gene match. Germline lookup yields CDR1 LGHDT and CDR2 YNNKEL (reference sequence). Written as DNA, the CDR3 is TGTGCCAGCAGCCAGAGATGGACAGGGGAGAACACTGAAGCTTTCTTT. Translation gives CASSQRWTGENTEAFF.

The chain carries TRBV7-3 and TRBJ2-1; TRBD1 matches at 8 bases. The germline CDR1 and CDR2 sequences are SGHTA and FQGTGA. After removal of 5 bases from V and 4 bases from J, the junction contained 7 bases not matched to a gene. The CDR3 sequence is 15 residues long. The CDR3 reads CASSDRGPLYNEQFF. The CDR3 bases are TGTGCCAGCAGCGACAGGGGCCCCCTTTACAATGAGCAGTTCTTC.

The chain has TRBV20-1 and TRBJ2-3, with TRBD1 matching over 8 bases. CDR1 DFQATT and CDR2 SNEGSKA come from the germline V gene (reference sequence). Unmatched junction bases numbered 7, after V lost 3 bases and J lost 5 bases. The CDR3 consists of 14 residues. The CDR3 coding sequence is TGCAGTGCTAGTCCAGGGGGCTTTAAAGATACGCAGTATTTT. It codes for CSASPGGFKDTQYF.

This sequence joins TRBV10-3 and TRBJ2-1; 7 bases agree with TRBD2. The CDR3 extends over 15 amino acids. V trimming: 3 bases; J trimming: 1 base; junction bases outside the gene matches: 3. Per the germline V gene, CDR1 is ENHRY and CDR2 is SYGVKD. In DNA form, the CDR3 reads TGTGCCATCAGTGAATCAGCGGGGTCCTACAATGAGCAGTTCTTC. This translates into CAISESAGSYNEQFF.

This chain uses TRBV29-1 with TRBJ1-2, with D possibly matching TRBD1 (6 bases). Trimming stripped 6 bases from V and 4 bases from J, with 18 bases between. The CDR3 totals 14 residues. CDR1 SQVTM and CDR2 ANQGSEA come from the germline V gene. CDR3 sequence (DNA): TGCAGCGTCGCGGACAGCCGGAATTTCTATGGCTACACCTTC. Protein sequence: CSVADSRNFYGYTF.

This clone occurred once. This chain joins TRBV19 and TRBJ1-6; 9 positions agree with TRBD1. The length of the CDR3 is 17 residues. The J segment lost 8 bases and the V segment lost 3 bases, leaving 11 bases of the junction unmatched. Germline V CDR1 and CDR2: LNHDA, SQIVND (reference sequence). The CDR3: CASSIRIQGQGYSPLHF. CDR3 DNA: TGTGCCAGTAGTATCAGGATCCAGGGACAGGGATATTCACCCCTCCACTTT.

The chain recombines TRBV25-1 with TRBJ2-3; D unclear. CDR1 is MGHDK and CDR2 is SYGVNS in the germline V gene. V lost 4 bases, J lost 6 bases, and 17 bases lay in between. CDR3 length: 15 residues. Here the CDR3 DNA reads TGTGCCAGCAGTGGAGAACTCCCGTTGATCGATACGCAGTATTTT. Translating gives CASSGELPLIDTQYF.

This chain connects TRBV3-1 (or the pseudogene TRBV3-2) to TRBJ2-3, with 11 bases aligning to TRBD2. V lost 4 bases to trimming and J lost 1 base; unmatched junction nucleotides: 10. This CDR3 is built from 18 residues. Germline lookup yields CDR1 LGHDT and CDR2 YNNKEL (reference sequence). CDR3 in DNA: TGTGCCAGCAGCCTCGACTGGCCACTAGCGGGGGGCACAGATACGCAGTATTTT. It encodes CASSLDWPLAGGTDTQYF.

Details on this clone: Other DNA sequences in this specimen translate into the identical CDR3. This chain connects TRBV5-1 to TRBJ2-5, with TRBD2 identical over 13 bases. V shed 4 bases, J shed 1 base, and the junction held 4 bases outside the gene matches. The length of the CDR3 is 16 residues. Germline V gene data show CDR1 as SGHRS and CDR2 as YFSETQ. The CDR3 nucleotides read TGCGCCAGCAGCAGCGGACTAGCGGGGGTCCAAGAGACCCAGTACTTC. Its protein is CASSSGLAGVQETQYF. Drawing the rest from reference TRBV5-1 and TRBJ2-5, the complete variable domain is KAGVTQTPRYLIKTRGQQVTLSCSPISGHRSVSWYQQTPGQGLQFLFEYFSETQRNKGNFPGRFSGRQFSNSRSEMNVSTLELGDSALYLCASSSGLAGVQETQYFGPGTRLLVL.

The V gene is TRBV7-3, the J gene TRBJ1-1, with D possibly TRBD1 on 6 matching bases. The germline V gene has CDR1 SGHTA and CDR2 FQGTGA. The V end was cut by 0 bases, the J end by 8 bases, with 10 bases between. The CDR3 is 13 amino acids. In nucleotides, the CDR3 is TGTGCCAGCAGCTTAACGGGGGCGGCCGAAGCTTTCTTT. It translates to CASSLTGAAEAFF.

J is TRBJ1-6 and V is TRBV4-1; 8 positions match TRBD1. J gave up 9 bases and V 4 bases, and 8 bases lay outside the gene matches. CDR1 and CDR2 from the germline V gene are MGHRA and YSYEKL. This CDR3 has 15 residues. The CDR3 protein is CASSPGQGPSSPLHF. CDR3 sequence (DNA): TGCGCCAGCAGCCCTGGACAGGGCCCTTCTTCACCCCTCCACTTT.

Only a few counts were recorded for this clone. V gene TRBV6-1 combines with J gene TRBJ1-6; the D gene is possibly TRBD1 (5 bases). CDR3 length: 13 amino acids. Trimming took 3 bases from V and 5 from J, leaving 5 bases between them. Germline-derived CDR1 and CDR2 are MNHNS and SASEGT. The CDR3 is CASSDRDNSPLHF. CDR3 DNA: TGTGCCAGCAGTGACAGGGATAATTCACCCCTCCACTTT.

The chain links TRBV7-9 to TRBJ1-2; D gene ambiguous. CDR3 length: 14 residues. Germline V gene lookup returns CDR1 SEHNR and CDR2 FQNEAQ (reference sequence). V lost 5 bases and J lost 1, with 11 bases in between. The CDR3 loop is CASSPPQNNYGYTF. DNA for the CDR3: TGTGCCAGCAGCCCACCACAGAATAACTATGGCTACACCTTC.

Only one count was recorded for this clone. The CDR3 DNA reads TGTGCCAGCAGCCCCACAGGTTACGAGCAGTACTTC. This encodes CASSPTGYEQYF. The chain recombines TRBV7-6 with TRBJ2-7; D is possibly TRBD1 (5 bases). The V end was cut by 5 bases, the J end by 4 bases, with 9 bases between. The V gene's germline CDR1 is SGHVS and CDR2 FNYEAQ. This CDR3 has 12 residues.

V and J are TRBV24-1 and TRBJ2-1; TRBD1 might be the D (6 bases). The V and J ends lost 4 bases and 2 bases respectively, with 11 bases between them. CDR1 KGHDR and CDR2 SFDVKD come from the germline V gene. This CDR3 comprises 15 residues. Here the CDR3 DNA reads TGTGCCACCAGTGAACAGGGAAGGCCCTACAATGAGCAGTTCTTC. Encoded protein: CATSEQGRPYNEQFF.

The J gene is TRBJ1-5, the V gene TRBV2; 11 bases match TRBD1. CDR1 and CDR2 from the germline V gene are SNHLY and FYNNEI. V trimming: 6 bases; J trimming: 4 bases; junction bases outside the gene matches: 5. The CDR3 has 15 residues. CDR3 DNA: TGTGCCAGCAGCGGACAGGGGGCGCGAAATCAGCCCCAGCATTTT. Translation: CASSGQGARNQPQHF.

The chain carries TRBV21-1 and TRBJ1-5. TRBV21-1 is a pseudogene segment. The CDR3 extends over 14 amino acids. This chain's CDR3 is CASSKGGGGLPQHF. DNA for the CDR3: TGTGCCAGCAGCAAAGGTGGGGGGGGTTTGCCCCAGCATTTT.

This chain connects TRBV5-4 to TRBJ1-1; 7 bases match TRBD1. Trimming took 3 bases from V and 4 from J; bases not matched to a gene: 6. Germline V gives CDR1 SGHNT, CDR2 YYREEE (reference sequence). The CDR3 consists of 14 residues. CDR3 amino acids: CASSSGTALTEAFF. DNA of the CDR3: TGTGCCAGCAGCTCCGGGACAGCGCTCACTGAAGCTTTCTTT.

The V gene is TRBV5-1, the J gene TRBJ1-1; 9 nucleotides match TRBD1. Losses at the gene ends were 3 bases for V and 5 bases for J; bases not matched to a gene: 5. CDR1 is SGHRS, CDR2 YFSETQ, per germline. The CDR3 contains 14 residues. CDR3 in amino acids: CASSSLGTGTEAFF. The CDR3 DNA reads TGCGCCAGCAGCTCCCTAGGGACAGGGACTGAAGCTTTCTTT.

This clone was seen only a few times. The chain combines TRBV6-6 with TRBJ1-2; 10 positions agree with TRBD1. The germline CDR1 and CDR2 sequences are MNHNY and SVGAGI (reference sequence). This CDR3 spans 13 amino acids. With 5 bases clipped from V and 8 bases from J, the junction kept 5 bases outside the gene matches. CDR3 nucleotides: TGTGCCAGCAGTCCTGGACAGGGGGGCGGCTACACCTTC. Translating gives CASSPGQGGGYTF.

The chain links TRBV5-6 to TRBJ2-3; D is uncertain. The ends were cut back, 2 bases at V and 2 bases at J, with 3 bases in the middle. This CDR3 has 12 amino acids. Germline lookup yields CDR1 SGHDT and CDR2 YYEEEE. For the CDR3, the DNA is TGTGCCAGCAGCTTCCTCACAGATACGCAGTATTTT. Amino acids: CASSFLTDTQYF.

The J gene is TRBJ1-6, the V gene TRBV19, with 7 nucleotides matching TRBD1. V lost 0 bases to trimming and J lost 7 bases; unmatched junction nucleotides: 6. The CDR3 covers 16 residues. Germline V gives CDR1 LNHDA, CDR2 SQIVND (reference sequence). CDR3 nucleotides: TGTGCCAGTAGTATAGACTCCGGACAGGCCAATTCACCCCTCCACTTT. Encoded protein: CASSIDSGQANSPLHF.

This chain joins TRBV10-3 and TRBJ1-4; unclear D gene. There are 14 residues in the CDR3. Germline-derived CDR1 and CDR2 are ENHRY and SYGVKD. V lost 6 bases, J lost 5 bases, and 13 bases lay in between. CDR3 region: CAISGPGLNEKLFF. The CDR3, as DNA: TGTGCCATCAGCGGCCCGGGGTTGAATGAAAAACTGTTTTTT.

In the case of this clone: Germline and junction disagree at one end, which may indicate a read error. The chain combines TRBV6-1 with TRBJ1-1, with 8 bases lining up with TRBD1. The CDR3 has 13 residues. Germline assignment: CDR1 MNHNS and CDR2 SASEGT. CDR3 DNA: TGTGCCAGCAGTGAAGCGGTCAGGGGGCGGAATGAATTT. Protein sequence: CASSEAVRGRNEF.

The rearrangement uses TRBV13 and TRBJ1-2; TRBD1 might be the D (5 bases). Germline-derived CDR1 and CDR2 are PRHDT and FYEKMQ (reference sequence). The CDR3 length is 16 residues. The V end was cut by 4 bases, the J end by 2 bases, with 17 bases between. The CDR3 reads CASSSNTDSENYGYTF. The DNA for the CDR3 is TGTGCCAGCAGCTCAAATACCGACAGCGAGAACTATGGCTACACCTTC.

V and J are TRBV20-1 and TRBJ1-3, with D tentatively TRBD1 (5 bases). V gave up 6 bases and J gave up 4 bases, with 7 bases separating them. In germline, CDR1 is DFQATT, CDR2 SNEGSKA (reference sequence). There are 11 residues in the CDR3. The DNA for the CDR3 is TGCAGTGCCGGGGGAGGAAACACCATATATTTT. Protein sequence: CSAGGGNTIYF.

CDR3 sequence (DNA): TGTGCCAGTAGCGACGGGGGGGAAGGAACTAATGAAAAACTGTTTTTT. Its protein is CASSDGGEGTNEKLFF. V is TRBV19 and J is TRBJ1-4; possibly TRBD1 for D (5 bases). The CDR3 consists of 16 residues. The V and J ends lost 6 bases and 1 base respectively, with 15 bases between them. Germline assignment: CDR1 LNHDA and CDR2 SQIVND (reference sequence).

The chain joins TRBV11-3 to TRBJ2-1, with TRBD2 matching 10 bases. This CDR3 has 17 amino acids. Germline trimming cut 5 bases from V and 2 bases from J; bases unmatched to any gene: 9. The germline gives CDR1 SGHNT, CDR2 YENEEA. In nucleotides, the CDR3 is TGTGCCAGCAGCGCAAATTACCTAGCGGGGGCCTACAATGAGCAGTTCTTC. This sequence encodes CASSANYLAGAYNEQFF.